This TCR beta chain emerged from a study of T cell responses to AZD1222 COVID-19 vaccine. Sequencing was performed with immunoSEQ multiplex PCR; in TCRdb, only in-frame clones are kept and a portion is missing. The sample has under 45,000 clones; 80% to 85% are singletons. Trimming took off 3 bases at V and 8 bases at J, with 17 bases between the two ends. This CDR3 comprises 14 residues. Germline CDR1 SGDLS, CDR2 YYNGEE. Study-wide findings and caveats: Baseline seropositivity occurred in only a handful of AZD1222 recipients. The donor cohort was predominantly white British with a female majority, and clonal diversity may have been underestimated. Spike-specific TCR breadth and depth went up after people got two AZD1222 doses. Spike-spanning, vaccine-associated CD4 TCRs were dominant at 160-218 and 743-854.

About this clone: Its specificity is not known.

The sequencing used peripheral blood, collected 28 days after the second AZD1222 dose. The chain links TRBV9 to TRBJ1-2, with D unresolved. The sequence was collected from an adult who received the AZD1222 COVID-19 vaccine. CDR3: CASSERERSRGYTF. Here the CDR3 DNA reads TGTGCCAGCAGCGAGAGAGAACGTTCCAGGGGCTACACCTTC.